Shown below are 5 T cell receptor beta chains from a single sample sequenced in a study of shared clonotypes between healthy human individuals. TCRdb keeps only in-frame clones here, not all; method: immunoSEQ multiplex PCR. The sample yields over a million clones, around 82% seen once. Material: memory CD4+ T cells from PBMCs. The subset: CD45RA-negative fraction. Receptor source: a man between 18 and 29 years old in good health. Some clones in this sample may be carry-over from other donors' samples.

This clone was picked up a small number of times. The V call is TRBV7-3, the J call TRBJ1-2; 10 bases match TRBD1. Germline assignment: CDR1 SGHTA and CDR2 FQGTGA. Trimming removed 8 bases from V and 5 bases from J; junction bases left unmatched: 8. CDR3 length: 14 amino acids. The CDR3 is CASSPGTGEYGYTF. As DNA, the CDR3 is TGTGCCAGCTCCCCCGGGACAGGGGAATATGGCTACACCTTC.

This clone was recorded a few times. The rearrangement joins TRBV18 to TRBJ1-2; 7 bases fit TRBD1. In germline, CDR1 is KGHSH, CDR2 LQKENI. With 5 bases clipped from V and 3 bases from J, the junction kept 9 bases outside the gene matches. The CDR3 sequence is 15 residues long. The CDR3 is CASSATITGDYGYTF. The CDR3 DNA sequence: TGTGCCAGCTCAGCAACCATAACAGGGGACTATGGCTACACCTTC.

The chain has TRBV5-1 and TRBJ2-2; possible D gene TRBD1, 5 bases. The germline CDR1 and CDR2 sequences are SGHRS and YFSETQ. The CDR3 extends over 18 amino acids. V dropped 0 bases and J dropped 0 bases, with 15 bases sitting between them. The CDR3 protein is CASSLAGGLGANTGELFF. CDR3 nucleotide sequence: TGCGCCAGCAGCTTGGCCGGTGGGTTAGGGGCGAACACCGGGGAGCTGTTTTTT.

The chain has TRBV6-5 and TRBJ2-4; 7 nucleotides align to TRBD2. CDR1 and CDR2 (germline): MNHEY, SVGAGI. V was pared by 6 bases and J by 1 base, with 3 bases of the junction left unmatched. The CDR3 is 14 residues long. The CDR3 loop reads CASRSGVAKNIQYF. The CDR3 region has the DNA TGTGCCAGCAGAAGCGGGGTCGCCAAAAACATTCAGTACTTC.

The CDR3 sequence: CASSIEGGLGIQYF. CDR3 DNA: TGTGCCAGTAGTATAGAGGGGGGACTAGGGATTCAGTACTTC. V usage is TRBV19 and J usage is TRBJ2-4, with 8 bases matching TRBD2. The CDR3 is 14 amino acids. Germline lookup yields CDR1 LNHDA and CDR2 SQIVND (reference sequence). Unmatched junction bases numbered 5, after V lost 0 bases and J lost 10 bases.